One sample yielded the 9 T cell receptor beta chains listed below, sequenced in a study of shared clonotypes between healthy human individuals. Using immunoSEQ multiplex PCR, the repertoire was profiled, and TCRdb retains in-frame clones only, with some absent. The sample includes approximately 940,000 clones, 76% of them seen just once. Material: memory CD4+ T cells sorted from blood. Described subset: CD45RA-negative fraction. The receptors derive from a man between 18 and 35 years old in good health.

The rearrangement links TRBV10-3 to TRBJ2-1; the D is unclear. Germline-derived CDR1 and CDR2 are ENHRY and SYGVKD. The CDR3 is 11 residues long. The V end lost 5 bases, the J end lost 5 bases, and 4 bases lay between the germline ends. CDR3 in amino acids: CAISSNNEQFF. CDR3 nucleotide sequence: TGTGCCATCAGTAGTAACAATGAGCAGTTCTTC.

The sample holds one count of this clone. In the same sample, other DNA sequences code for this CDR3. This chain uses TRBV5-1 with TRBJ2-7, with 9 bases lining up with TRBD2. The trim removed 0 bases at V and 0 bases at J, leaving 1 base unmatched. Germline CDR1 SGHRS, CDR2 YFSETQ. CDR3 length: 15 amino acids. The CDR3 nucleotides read TGCGCCAGCAGCTTGGGTAGCGGGAGCTCCTACGAGCAGTACTTC. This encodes CASSLGSGSSYEQYF.

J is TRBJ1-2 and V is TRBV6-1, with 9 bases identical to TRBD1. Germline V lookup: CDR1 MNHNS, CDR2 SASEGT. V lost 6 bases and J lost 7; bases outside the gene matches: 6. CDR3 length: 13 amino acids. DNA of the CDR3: TGTGCCAGCAGGGACAGGGGATTTGGTGGCTACACCTTC. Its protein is CASRDRGFGGYTF.

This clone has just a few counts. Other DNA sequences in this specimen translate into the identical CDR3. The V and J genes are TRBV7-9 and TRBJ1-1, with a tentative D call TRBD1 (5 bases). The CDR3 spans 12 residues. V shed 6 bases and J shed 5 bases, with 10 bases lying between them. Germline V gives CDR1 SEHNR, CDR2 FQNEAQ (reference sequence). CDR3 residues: CASSYRGTEAFF. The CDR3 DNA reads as TGTGCCAGCAGTTACCGGGGGACTGAAGCTTTCTTT.

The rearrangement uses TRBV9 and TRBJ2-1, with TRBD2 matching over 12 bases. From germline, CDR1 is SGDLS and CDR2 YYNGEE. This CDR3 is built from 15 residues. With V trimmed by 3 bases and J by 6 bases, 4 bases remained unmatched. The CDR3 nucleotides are TGTGCCAGCAGCGAGCTAGCGGGGGGGCCCAATGAGCAGTTCTTC. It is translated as CASSELAGGPNEQFF.

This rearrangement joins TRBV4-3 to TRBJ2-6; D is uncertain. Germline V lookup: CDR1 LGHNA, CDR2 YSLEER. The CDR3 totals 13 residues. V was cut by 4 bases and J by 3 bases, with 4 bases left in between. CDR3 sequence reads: CASSPRGANVLTF. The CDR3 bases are TGCGCCAGCAGCCCCCGTGGGGCCAACGTCCTGACTTTC.

CDR3 nucleotides: TGCGCCAGCAGCGCCTTAGGGGGTCACGAGCAGTACTTC. The encoded protein is CASSALGGHEQYF. This sequence joins TRBV5-1 and TRBJ2-7, with D maybe TRBD1 (6 bases). This CDR3 has 13 residues. The V end lost 4 bases, the J end lost 5 bases, and 13 bases lay between the germline ends. Germline CDR1 and CDR2: SGHRS and YFSETQ.

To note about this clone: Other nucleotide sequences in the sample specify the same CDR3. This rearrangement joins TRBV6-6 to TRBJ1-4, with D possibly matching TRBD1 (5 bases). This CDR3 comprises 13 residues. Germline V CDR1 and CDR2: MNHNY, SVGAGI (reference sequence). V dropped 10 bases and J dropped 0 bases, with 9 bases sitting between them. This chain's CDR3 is CATQGSTNEKLFF. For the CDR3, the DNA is TGTGCCACGCAGGGTTCAACTAATGAAAAACTGTTTTTT.

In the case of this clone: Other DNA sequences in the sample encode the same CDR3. The CDR3: CASSLEGQTYNEQFF. In DNA, the CDR3 is TGCGCCAGCAGCTTGGAAGGACAAACCTACAATGAGCAGTTCTTC. V is TRBV5-1 and J is TRBJ2-1; maybe TRBD1 (5 bases). Germline V gene lookup returns CDR1 SGHRS and CDR2 YFSETQ. The CDR3 length is 15 residues. V lost 0 bases to trimming and J lost 2 bases, with 9 bases between them. The whole variable domain, filled in from reference TRBV5-1 and TRBJ2-1, reads KAGVTQTPRYLIKTRGQQVTLSCSPISGHRSVSWYQQTPGQGLQFLFEYFSETQRNKGNFPGRFSGRQFSNSRSEMNVSTLELGDSALYLCASSLEGQTYNEQFFGPGTRLTVL.